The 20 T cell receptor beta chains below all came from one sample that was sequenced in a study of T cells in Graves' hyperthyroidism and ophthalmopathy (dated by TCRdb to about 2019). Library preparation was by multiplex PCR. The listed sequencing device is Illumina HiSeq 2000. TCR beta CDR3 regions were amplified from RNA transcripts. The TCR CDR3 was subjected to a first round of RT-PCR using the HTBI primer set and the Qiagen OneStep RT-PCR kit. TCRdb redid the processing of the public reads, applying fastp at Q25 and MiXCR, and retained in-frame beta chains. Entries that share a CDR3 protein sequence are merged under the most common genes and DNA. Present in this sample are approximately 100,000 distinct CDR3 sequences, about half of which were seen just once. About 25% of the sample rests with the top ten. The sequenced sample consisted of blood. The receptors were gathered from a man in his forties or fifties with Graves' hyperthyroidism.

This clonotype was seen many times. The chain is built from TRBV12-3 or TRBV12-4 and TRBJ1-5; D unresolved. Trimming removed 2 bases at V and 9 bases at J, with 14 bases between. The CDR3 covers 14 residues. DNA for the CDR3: TGTGCCAGCAGTTTAAGTAACAGTGGGAGGCCCCAGCATTTT. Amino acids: CASSLSNSGRPQHF.

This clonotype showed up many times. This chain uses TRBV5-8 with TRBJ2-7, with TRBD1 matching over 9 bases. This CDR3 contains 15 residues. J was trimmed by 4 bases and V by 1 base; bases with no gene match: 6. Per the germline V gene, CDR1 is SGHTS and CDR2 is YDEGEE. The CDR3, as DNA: TGTGCCAGCAGCTTGCGTGGGGACAGGGCGTACGAGCAGTACTTC. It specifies CASSLRGDRAYEQYF.

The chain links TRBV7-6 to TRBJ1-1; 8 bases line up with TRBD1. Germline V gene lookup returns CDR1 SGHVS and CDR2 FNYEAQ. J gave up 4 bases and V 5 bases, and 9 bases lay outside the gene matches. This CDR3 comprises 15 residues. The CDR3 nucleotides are TGTGCCAGCAGCGCCCGGACAGGGTTGGTCACTGAAGCTTTCTTT. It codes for CASSARTGLVTEAFF.

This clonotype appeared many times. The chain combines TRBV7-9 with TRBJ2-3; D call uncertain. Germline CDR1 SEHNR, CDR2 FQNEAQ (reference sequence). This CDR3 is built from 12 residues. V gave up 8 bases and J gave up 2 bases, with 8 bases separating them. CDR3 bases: TGTGCCAGCGGACCTCTCACAGATACGCAGTATTTT. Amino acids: CASGPLTDTQYF.

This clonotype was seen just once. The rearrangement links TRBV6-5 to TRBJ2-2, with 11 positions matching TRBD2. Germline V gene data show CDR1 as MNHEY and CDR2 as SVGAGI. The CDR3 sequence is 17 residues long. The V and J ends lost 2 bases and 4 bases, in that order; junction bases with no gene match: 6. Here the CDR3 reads CASSYRGLAGGTGELFF. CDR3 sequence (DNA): TGTGCCAGCAGTTACAGGGGTCTAGCGGGGGGCACCGGGGAGCTGTTTTTT.

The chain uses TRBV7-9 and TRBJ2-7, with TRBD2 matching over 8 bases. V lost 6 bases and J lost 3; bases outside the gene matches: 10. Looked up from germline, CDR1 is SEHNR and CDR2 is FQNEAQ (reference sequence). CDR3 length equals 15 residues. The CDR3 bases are TGTGCCAGCAGTTCCGCGGGGGGCGTTCTCTACGAGCAGTACTTC. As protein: CASSSAGGVLYEQYF.

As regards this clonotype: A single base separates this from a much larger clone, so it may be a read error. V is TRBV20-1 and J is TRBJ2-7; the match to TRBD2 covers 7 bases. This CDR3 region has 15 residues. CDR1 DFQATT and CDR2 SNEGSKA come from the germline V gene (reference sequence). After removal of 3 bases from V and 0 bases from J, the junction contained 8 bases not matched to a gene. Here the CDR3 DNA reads TGCAGTGCTAGGAATAGCGGGTGGAACTCCTACGAGCAGTACTTC. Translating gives CSARNSGWNSYEQYF.

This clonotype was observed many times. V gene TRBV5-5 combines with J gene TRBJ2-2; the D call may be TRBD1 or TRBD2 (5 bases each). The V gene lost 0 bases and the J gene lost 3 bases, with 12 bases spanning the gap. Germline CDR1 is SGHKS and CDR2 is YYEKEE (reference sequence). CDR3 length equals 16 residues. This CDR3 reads CASSLDFGGYTGELFF. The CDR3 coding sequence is TGTGCCAGCAGCTTGGATTTTGGGGGTTACACCGGGGAGCTGTTTTTT.

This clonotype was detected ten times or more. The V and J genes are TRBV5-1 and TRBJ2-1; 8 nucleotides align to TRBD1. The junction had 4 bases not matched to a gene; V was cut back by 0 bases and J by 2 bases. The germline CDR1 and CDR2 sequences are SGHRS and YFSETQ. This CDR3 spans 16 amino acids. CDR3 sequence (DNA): TGCGCCAGCAGCTTGGGACAGGGGCATGCCTACAATGAGCAGTTCTTC. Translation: CASSLGQGHAYNEQFF. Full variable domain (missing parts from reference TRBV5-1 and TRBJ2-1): KAGVTQTPRYLIKTRGQQVTLSCSPISGHRSVSWYQQTPGQGLQFLFEYFSETQRNKGNFPGRFSGRQFSNSRSEMNVSTLELGDSALYLCASSLGQGHAYNEQFFGPGTRLTVL.

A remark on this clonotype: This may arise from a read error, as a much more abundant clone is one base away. The CDR3 region is CASTHGPAYEQYF. The CDR3 DNA sequence: TGTGCCAGCACCCACGGACCGGCTTACGAGCAGTACTTC. This chain connects TRBV3-2 to TRBJ2-7. TRBV3-2 is a pseudogene. CDR3 length: 13 residues.

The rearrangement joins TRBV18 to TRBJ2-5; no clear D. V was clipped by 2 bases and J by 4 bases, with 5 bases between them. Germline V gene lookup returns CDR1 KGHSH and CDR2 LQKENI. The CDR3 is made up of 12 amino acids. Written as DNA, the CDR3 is TGTGCCAGCTCACCAGGCCGAGAGACCCAGTACTTC. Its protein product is CASSPGRETQYF. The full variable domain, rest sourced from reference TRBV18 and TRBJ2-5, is NAGVMQNPRHLVRRRGQEARLRCSPMKGHSHVYWYRQLPEEGLKFMVYLQKENIIDESGMPKERFSAEFPKEGPSILRIQQVVRGDSAAYFCASSPGRETQYFGPGTRLLVL.

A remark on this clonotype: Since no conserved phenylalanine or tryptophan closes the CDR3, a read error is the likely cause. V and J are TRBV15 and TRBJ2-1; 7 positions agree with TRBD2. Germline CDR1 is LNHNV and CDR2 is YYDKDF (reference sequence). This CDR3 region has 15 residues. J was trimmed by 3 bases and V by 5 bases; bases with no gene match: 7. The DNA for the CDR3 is TGTGCCACCAGCCCCCAGGCTAGCGGCTACAATGAGCAGTTCTCC. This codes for CATSPQASGYNEQFS.

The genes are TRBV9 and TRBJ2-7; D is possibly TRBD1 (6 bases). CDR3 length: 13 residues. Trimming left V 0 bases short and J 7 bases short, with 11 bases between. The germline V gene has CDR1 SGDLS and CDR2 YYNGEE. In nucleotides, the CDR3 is TGTGCCAGCAGCGTAGCTGGTAGGGGGGAGCAGTACTTC. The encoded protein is CASSVAGRGEQYF.

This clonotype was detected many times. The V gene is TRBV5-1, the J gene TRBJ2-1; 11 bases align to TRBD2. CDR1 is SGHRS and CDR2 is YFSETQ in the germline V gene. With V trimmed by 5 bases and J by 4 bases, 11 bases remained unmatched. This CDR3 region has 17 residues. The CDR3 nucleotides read TGCGCCAGCAGTAGACTAGCGGGGACAGGAAGTTACAATGAGCAGTTCTTC. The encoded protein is CASSRLAGTGSYNEQFF. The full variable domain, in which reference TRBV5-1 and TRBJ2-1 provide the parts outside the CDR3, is KAGVTQTPRYLIKTRGQQVTLSCSPISGHRSVSWYQQTPGQGLQFLFEYFSETQRNKGNFPGRFSGRQFSNSRSEMNVSTLELGDSALYLCASSRLAGTGSYNEQFFGPGTRLTVL.

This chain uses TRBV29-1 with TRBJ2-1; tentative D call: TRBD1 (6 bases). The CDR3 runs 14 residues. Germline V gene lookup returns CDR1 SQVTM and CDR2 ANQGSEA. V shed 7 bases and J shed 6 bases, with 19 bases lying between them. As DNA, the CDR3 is TGCAGCGGGCTACCTACAGGGAGCGGCAATGAGCAGTTCTTC. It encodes CSGLPTGSGNEQFF.

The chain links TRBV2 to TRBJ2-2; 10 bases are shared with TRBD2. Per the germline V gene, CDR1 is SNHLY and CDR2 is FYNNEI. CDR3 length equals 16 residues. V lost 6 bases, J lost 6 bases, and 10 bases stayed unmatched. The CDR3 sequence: CASSPRAGGPAGELFF. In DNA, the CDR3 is TGTGCCAGCAGCCCGCGAGCGGGAGGGCCGGCCGGGGAGCTGTTTTTT.

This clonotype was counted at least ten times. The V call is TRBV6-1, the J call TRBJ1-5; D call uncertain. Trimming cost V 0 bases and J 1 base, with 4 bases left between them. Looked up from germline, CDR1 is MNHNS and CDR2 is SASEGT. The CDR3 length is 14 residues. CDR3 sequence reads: CASSEAGSNQPQHF. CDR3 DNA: TGTGCCAGCAGTGAAGCTGGGAGCAATCAGCCCCAGCATTTT.

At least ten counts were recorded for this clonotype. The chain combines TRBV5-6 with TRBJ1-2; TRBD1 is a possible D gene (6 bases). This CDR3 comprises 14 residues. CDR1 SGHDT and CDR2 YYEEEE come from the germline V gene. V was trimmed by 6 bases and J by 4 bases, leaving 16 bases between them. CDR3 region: CASTFGDIGYGYTF. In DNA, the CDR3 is TGTGCCAGCACCTTTGGGGACATAGGCTATGGCTACACCTTC.

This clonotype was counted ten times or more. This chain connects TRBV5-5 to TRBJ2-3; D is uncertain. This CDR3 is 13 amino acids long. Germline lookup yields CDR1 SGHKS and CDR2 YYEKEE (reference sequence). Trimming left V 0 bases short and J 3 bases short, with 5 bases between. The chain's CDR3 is CASSLARTDTQYF. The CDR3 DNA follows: TGTGCCAGCAGCTTGGCAAGGACAGATACGCAGTATTTT.

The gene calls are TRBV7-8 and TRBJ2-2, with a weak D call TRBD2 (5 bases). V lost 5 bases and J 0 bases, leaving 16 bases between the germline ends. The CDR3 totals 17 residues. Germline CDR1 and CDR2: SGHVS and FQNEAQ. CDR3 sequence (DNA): TGTGCCAGCAGCCACCTTAGCGTGAAAACGAACACCGGGGAGCTGTTTTTT. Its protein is CASSHLSVKTNTGELFF.